The 7 T cell receptor beta chains reported below all come from one sample, sequenced in a study of blood T cell repertoires in COVID-19. Profiled with immunoSEQ multiplex PCR; TCRdb holds only in-frame clones, not every one. The profile shows roughly 160,000 clones, around two thirds of them singletons. Sequenced sample: peripheral blood. The receptor set was obtained from a woman of 80 years or more with acute or convalescent COVID-19.

This chain connects TRBV19 to TRBJ1-3; 9 nucleotides align to TRBD1. CDR3 length equals 15 residues. V trimming: 4 bases; J trimming: 3 bases; junction bases outside the gene matches: 4. From germline, CDR1 is LNHDA and CDR2 SQIVND (reference sequence). CDR3 loop: CASSKDRGFGNTIYF. The CDR3 nucleotides read TGTGCCAGTAGTAAGGACAGGGGCTTTGGAAACACCATATATTTT.

V usage is TRBV18 and J usage is TRBJ1-5; the match to TRBD1 covers 9 bases. Germline CDR1 KGHSH, CDR2 LQKENI. CDR3 length: 17 amino acids. Trimming cost V 4 bases and J 6 bases; bases outside gene matches: 13. The CDR3 bases are TGTGCCAGCTCACGATACGGGGACAGGGTGGGAGGTCAGCCCCAGCATTTT. The encoded protein is CASSRYGDRVGGQPQHF.

The chain carries TRBV15 and TRBJ2-7; weak D call: TRBD1 (6 bases). The germline CDR1 and CDR2 sequences are LNHNV and YYDKDF (reference sequence). The ends were cut back, 0 bases at V and 2 bases at J, with 17 bases in the middle. CDR3 size: 17 residues. In nucleotides, the CDR3 is TGTGCCACCAGCAGAGATCGATTAGGGGGATACCCCTACGAGCAGTACTTC. It yields the protein CATSRDRLGGYPYEQYF.

The genes are TRBV28 and TRBJ2-7, with D unresolved. With 5 bases removed from V and 3 bases from J, the gap between germline ends came to 17 bases. CDR3 length equals 15 residues. Germline V gene data show CDR1 as MDHEN and CDR2 as SYDVKM. The CDR3: CASSAAQLLNYEQYF. As DNA, the CDR3 is TGTGCCAGCAGTGCTGCGCAGCTACTAAACTACGAGCAGTACTTC.

The J gene is TRBJ2-1, the V gene TRBV5-6; TRBD2 agrees at 8 bases. Germline values: CDR1 SGHDT, CDR2 YYEEEE. The CDR3 loop spans 13 amino acids. V trimming: 7 bases; J trimming: 6 bases; junction bases outside the gene matches: 6. CDR3 protein: CASSGLASNEQFF. The CDR3 region has the DNA TGTGCCAGCTCTGGACTAGCCTCCAATGAGCAGTTCTTC.

The genes are TRBV10-1 and TRBJ2-7, with 8 bases aligning to TRBD1. Germline CDR1 is WNHNN and CDR2 is SYGVQD (reference sequence). Trimming removed 0 bases from V and 3 bases from J; junction bases left unmatched: 7. CDR3 length equals 16 residues. CDR3 amino acids: CASSESRRQGIYEQYF. For the CDR3, the DNA is TGCGCCAGCAGTGAGTCGCGGAGACAGGGGATCTACGAGCAGTACTTC.

This rearrangement joins TRBV2 to TRBJ2-7; tentatively, D is TRBD2 (6 bases). The CDR3 covers 14 residues. Per germline, CDR1 SNHLY and CDR2 FYNNEI. Trimming cost V 3 bases and J 6 bases, with 15 bases left between them. In DNA form, the CDR3 reads TGTGCCAGCAGTGACCCGGCGGGGCGGGGCGAGCAGTACTTC. Encoded protein: CASSDPAGRGEQYF.